These 11 T cell receptor beta chains came from one sample sequenced in a study of blood T cell repertoires in COVID-19 (dated by TCRdb to the early 2020s). The receptor library was made with the immunoSEQ multiplex PCR assay. This is the immuneACCESS table as TCRdb keeps it, with only in-frame sequences that have V and J called. A part of the clones is gone; compared with another copy, unresolved V genes explain less than half, and the rest is unexplained. The sample data list some 110,000 clones, and over 65% of these were observed just once. The ten largest account for about 2.1% of the sample. Sequencing was performed on peripheral blood. These receptors originate from a man aged 25-45 years with acute or convalescent COVID-19.

V and J are TRBV27 and TRBJ1-1; 10 bases are a match to TRBD1. J was trimmed by 0 bases and V by 7 bases; bases with no gene match: 8. This CDR3 region has 16 residues. The germline V gene has CDR1 MNHEY and CDR2 SMNVEV (reference sequence). The CDR3 bases are TGTGCCAGCAATCGAGGGACAGGGGCCCTGAACACTGAAGCTTTCTTT. Translating it yields CASNRGTGALNTEAFF.

This chain joins TRBV5-5 and TRBJ2-3; D may be TRBD2 (5 bases). CDR1 is SGHKS, CDR2 YYEKEE, per germline (reference sequence). CDR3 size: 16 residues. V shed 4 bases and J shed 6 bases, with 21 bases lying between them. CDR3 nucleotide sequence: TGTGCCAGCAGCAACCCATTCGGGGAACGGTCGGATACGCAGTATTTT. It translates to CASSNPFGERSDTQYF.

The table lists this clone with a few counts. The rearrangement uses TRBV5-5 and TRBJ1-2; 8 bases match TRBD1. Per the germline V gene, CDR1 is SGHKS and CDR2 is YYEKEE (reference sequence). CDR3 length: 16 amino acids. V was pared by 3 bases and J by 7 bases, with 14 bases of the junction left unmatched. The CDR3 region is CASSSLRAGGAGGYTF. In nucleotides, the CDR3 is TGTGCCAGCAGCTCGCTCCGGGCAGGGGGCGCGGGTGGCTACACCTTC.

The table lists this clone with a count of one. This chain connects TRBV18 to TRBJ2-7; TRBD1 aligns across 7 bases. Unmatched junction bases numbered 1, after V lost 6 bases and J lost 2 bases. The germline V gene has CDR1 KGHSH and CDR2 LQKENI. This CDR3 is 12 amino acids long. CDR3 nucleotides: TGTGCCAGCTCCCAGGGGGCCTACGAGCAGTACTTC. Amino acids: CASSQGAYEQYF.

This clone has only one observation. The chain is built from TRBV13 and TRBJ1-6; 10 bases align to TRBD1. CDR1 and CDR2 from the germline V gene are PRHDT and FYEKMQ (reference sequence). The CDR3 consists of 16 residues. Trimming removed 5 bases from V and 7 bases from J; junction bases left unmatched: 8. The CDR3 nucleotides are TGTGCCAGCAGCAACCGGGACAGGGGTGTGAATTCACCCCTCCACTTT. This encodes CASSNRDRGVNSPLHF.

This chain links TRBV27 with TRBJ1-2; TRBD1 matches at 9 bases. The CDR3 has 15 amino acids. V was pared by 5 bases and J by 3 bases, with 7 bases of the junction left unmatched. Germline V gene lookup returns CDR1 MNHEY and CDR2 SMNVEV (reference sequence). CDR3 coding DNA: TGTGCCAGCAGTCTTCAGGGACAGGGTGACTATGGCTACACCTTC. Amino acids: CASSLQGQGDYGYTF.

V usage is TRBV6-2 or TRBV6-3 and J usage is TRBJ2-7, with 7 positions matching TRBD1. Germline V gives CDR1 MNHEY, CDR2 SVGEGT. The CDR3 is made up of 16 amino acids. V lost 0 bases and J lost 0; bases outside the gene matches: 5. As DNA, the CDR3 is TGTGCCAGCAGTTACTCCATGGACAGGAGCTCCTACGAGCAGTACGTC. Translated, it gives CASSYSMDRSSYEQYV.

This sequence joins TRBV5-4 and TRBJ2-7; D is uncertain. CDR3 length: 13 residues. Trimming shortened V by 5 bases and J by 5 bases, and 14 bases separated the two germline ends. Germline values: CDR1 SGHNT, CDR2 YYREEE (reference sequence). For the CDR3, the DNA is TGTGCCAGCAGACCCCCAGGTCTGGACGAGCAGTACTTC. It encodes CASRPPGLDEQYF.

CDR3 residues: CASSGGNSYEQYF. The DNA for the CDR3 is TGTGCCAGCAGCGGGGGGAACTCCTACGAGCAGTACTTC. The V and J genes are TRBV6-6 and TRBJ2-7; 7 positions match TRBD2. After removal of 6 bases from V and 0 bases from J, the junction contained 2 bases not matched to a gene. The CDR3 extends over 13 amino acids. Looked up from germline, CDR1 is MNHNY and CDR2 is SVGAGI (reference sequence).

This chain links TRBV27 with TRBJ2-1, with D perhaps matching TRBD1 (6 bases). There are 14 residues in the CDR3. V shed 2 bases and J shed 2 bases, with 7 bases lying between them. Germline assignment: CDR1 MNHEY and CDR2 SMNVEV (reference sequence). The chain's CDR3 is CASSLAGAYNEQFF. The CDR3 nucleotides are TGTGCCAGCAGTTTAGCAGGGGCCTACAATGAGCAGTTCTTC.

The gene calls are TRBV2 and TRBJ2-7; 9 nucleotides line up with TRBD1. Germline V gene data show CDR1 as SNHLY and CDR2 as FYNNEI. The CDR3 is 15 amino acids. Losses at the gene ends were 1 base for V and 3 bases for J; bases not matched to a gene: 4. As DNA, the CDR3 is TGTGCCAGCAGTGAAGGCGGGACAGGGATCTACGAGCAGTACTTC. Its protein product is CASSEGGTGIYEQYF.